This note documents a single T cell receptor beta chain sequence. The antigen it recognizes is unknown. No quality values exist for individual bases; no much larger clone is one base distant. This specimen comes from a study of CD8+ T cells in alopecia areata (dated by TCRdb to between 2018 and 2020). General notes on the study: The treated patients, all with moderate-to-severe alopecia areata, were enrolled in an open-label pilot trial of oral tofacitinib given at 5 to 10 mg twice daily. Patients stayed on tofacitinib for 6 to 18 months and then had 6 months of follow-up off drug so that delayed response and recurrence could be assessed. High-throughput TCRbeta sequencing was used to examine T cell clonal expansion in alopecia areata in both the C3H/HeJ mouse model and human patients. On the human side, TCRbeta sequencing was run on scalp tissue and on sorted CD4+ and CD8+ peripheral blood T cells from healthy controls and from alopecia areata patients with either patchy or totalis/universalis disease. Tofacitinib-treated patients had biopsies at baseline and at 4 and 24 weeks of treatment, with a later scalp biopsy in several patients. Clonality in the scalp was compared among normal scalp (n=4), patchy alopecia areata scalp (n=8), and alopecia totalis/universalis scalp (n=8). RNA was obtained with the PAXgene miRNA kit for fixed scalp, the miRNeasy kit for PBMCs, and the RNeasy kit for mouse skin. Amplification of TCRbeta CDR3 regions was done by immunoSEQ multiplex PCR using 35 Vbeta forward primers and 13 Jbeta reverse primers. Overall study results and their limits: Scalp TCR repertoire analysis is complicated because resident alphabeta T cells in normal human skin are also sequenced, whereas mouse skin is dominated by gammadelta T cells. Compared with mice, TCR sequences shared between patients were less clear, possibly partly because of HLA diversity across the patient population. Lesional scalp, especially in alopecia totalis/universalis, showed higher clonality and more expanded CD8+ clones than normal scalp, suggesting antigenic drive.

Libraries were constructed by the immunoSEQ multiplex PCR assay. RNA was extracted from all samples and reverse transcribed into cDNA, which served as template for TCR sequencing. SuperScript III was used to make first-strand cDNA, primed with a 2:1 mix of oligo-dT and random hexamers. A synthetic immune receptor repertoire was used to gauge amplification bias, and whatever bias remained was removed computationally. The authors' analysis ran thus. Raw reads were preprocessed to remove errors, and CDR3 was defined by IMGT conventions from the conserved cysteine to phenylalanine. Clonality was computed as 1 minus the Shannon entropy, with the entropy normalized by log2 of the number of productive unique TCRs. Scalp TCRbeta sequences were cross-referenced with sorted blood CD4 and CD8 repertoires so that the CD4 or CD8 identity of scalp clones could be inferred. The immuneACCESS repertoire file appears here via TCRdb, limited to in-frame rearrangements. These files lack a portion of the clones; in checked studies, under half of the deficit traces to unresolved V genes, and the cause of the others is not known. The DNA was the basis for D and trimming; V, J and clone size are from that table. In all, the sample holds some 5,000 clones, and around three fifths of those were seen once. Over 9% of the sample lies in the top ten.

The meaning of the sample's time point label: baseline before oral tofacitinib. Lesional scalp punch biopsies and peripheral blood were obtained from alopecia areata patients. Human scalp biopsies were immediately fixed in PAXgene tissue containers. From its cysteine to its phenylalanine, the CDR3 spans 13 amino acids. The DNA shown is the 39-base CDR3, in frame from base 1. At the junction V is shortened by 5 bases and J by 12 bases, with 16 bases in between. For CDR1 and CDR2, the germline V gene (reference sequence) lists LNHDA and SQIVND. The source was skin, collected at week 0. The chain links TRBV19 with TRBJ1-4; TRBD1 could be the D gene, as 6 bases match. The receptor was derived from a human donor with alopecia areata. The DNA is TGTGCCAGTAGTTTACAGGGAGCCCAGGAACTGTTTTTT. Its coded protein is CASSLQGAQELFF.